The 22 T cell receptor beta chains below come from one sample, sequenced in a study of T cells expressing NK-cell markers (dated by TCRdb to 2019 to 2021). The library was prepared using 5' RACE. These reads were obtained on an Illumina HiSeq 2000. TCRdb reprocessed the reads and provides one entry for every CDR3 protein sequence; no DNA is given. For this sample, the table gives a few hundred thousand distinct CDR3 sequences. The ten largest make up approximately 4% of the sample. Sequenced input: blood T cells: a sorted CD56 or NKG2C T cell subset, CD4+ or CD8+ T cells, or bulk PBMC T cells (not recorded which). Receptors were obtained from a man aged 18 to 35 in good health. Donor details come from another sample of the same person, matched by shared clones.

V gene TRBV5-1 combines with J gene TRBJ2-5; the TCRdb call, TRBD1, lacks DNA for checking. CDR1 is SGHRS and CDR2 is YFSETQ in the germline V gene. This CDR3 comprises 16 residues. CDR3 sequence: CASSAGTDPLGETQYF.

The chain employs TRBV5-1 and TRBJ2-1; TCRdb's D call, TRBD2, is unchecked because there is no DNA. The CDR3 runs 16 residues. Germline V gene data show CDR1 as SGHRS and CDR2 as YFSETQ. The CDR3 reads CASSLAASGTYNEQFF.

The J gene is TRBJ2-3, the V gene TRBV20-1; the D call of TRBD2 rests on TCRdb alone, since no DNA is present to check it. The length of the CDR3 is 12 residues. Per the germline V gene, CDR1 is DFQATT and CDR2 is SNEGSKA (reference sequence). The CDR3: CSAGRRGDTQYF.

The chain carries TRBV4-2 and TRBJ1-2; TCRdb proposes TRBD1, but this gene call is untestable without DNA. Germline V gene data show CDR1 as LGHNA and CDR2 as YNFKEQ. The CDR3 is 15 residues long. CDR3 loop: CASSQDSGAGYGYTF.

The chain employs TRBV6-5 and TRBJ1-4; as DNA is missing, the TRBD1 call by TCRdb cannot be tested. This CDR3 is 13 amino acids long. The germline gives CDR1 MNHEY, CDR2 SVGAGI. The chain's CDR3 is CASSLQGGEKLFF.

The chain recombines TRBV28 with TRBJ2-3; TCRdb gives TRBD1 as the D gene, but with no DNA this cannot be confirmed. There are 14 residues in the CDR3. CDR1 MDHEN and CDR2 SYDVKM come from the germline V gene. The CDR3 reads CASSWDGRTDTQYF.

V is TRBV5-1 and J is TRBJ2-7; TCRdb lists TRBD2, though no DNA is available to test this call. CDR3 length: 18 residues. Germline-derived CDR1 and CDR2 are SGHRS and YFSETQ. The CDR3 region is CASSSRTSGYRSSYEQYF.

The chain carries TRBV15 and TRBJ2-7. Germline V gene lookup returns CDR1 LNHNV and CDR2 YYDKDF (reference sequence). The CDR3 has 16 residues. The CDR3 sequence: CATSRDRLADAYEQYF. The full variable domain, its missing parts supplied by reference TRBV15 and TRBJ2-7, is DAMVIQNPRYQVTQFGKPVTLSCSQTLNHNVMYWYQQKSSQAPKLLFHYYDKDFNNEADTPDNFQSRRPNTSFCFLDIRSPGLGDTAMYLCATSRDRLADAYEQYFGPGTRLTVT.

The chain carries TRBV7-9 and TRBJ1-1; TCRdb names TRBD1, which stays unverified in the absence of DNA. The CDR3 has 16 amino acids. The germline gives CDR1 SEHNR, CDR2 FQNEAQ (reference sequence). Here the CDR3 reads CASSLDSGGGYTEAFF.

V usage is TRBV5-1 and J usage is TRBJ2-3; TCRdb returns TRBD2, unconfirmable since there is no DNA. Germline V CDR1 and CDR2: SGHRS, YFSETQ. This CDR3 spans 15 amino acids. The CDR3 loop is CASSRISGDTDTQYF.

The V gene is TRBV29-1, the J gene TRBJ2-5; TCRdb picks TRBD2, but there is no DNA to check that call. The germline gives CDR1 SQVTM, CDR2 ANQGSEA. The CDR3 is 14 residues long. The CDR3 sequence is CSVEVLAGGGTQYF.

J is TRBJ1-4 and V is TRBV6-1; TCRdb reports TRBD1, a call that lacks DNA to check it against. Germline CDR1 and CDR2: MNHNS and SASEGT. The CDR3 spans 14 residues. This CDR3 reads CASRSKPLGEKLFF.

The rearrangement links TRBV3-1 to TRBJ1-4. Germline V gene lookup returns CDR1 LGHDT and CDR2 YNNKEL (reference sequence). This CDR3 has 17 residues. This CDR3 is CASSQWEGRTLDEKLFF.

CDR3 amino acids: CASSSPTGQKSSTDTQYF. The chain employs TRBV11-2 and TRBJ2-3; TCRdb designates TRBD1, a call that cannot be tested without DNA. In germline, CDR1 is SGHAT, CDR2 FQNNGV. CDR3 size: 18 residues.

The V and J genes are TRBV18 and TRBJ1-1. The germline CDR1 and CDR2 sequences are KGHSH and LQKENI. The CDR3 totals 15 residues. CDR3: CASSPKHETGTEAFF.

The J gene is TRBJ1-2, the V gene TRBV10-3; the TRBD1 assignment by TCRdb is unverifiable without DNA. There are 15 residues in the CDR3. CDR1 is ENHRY, CDR2 SYGVKD, per germline. This CDR3 reads CAISESGTRAVGYTF.

The V gene is TRBV27, the J gene TRBJ2-1; TCRdb reports TRBD1, a call that lacks DNA to check it against. Per germline, CDR1 MNHEY and CDR2 SMNVEV (reference sequence). CDR3 length equals 17 residues. This CDR3 is CASSPWGQGGGYNEQFF.

J is TRBJ1-2 and V is TRBV4-1; TCRdb picks TRBD1, but there is no DNA to check that call. CDR1 and CDR2 (germline): MGHRA, YSYEKL. This CDR3 region has 12 residues. CDR3 region: CASSRGSYGYTF.

The V and J genes are TRBV7-9 and TRBJ2-2; the D gene TCRdb calls, TRBD2, cannot be checked with no DNA. This CDR3 contains 20 residues. CDR1 is SEHNR and CDR2 is FQNEAQ in the germline V gene (reference sequence). The chain's CDR3 is CASSSPPTSGRAANTGELFF.

The chain has TRBV6-2 or TRBV6-3 and TRBJ2-1. CDR1 and CDR2 from the germline V gene are MNHEY and SVGEGT. This CDR3 is 15 amino acids long. The CDR3 here is CASSYSAYGSDEQFF.

This sequence joins TRBV7-6 and TRBJ2-3; TCRdb proposes TRBD2, but this gene call is untestable without DNA. Germline V gene sequence: CDR1 SGHVS, CDR2 FNYEAQ. The CDR3 is made up of 17 amino acids. The CDR3 sequence is CASSRESSPRYTDTQYF.

The rearrangement joins TRBV5-1 to TRBJ2-2; TCRdb names TRBD1, which stays unverified in the absence of DNA. Germline loops: CDR1 SGHRS, CDR2 YFSETQ. The CDR3 extends over 18 amino acids. CDR3 sequence reads: CASSLNPGQGSNTGELFF.